Presented here are 15 T cell receptor beta chains from one specimen sequenced in a study of T-cell memory formation after mild COVID-19. TCRdb reprocessed the 5' RACE reads via MiXCR and lists one record per CDR3 protein. The sample has about 610,000 distinct CDR3 sequences; 15% to 20% are singletons. The sequencing input was PBMCs or a T cell subset sorted from them (not recorded which). These receptors all come from an adult woman who had mild COVID-19 (a few samples of this study predate the infection). Cell type and time point are not known.

This clonotype was seen a handful of times. V gene TRBV14 combines with J gene TRBJ2-7; D is possibly TRBD1 (5 bases). The CDR3 covers 14 residues. V was trimmed by 0 bases and J by 5 bases, leaving 11 bases between them. CDR1 is SGHDN, CDR2 FVKESK, per germline. The CDR3 sequence: CASSQDLKTDEQYF. The CDR3 DNA is TGTGCCAGCAGCCAAGATCTGAAGACAGACGAGCAGTACTTC.

The chain recombines TRBV6-5 with TRBJ2-7, with D perhaps given as TRBD1 or TRBD2 (5 bases each). CDR3 size: 16 residues. Trimming removed 0 bases from V and 2 bases from J, with 14 bases in between. Germline V lookup: CDR1 MNHEY, CDR2 SVGAGI. CDR3 sequence: CASSYSGTDVPYEQYF. The DNA for the CDR3 is TGTGCCAGCAGTTACTCAGGGACCGATGTTCCCTACGAGCAGTACTTC.

This clonotype occurred many times. The chain uses TRBV5-1 and TRBJ1-1; D is possibly TRBD1 (5 bases). Trimming pared 0 bases from V and 1 base from J, leaving 7 bases between. This CDR3 region has 14 residues. Germline CDR1 reads SGHRS; CDR2 reads YFSETQ. In nucleotides, the CDR3 is TGCGCCAGCAGCTTGGTGACAGCGAACACTGAAGCTTTCTTT. Protein sequence: CASSLVTANTEAFF.

A few counts support this clonotype. The chain employs TRBV4-2 and TRBJ2-5; 7 nucleotides align to TRBD2. The V and J ends lost 0 bases and 2 bases, in that order; junction bases with no gene match: 0. The CDR3 spans 14 residues. CDR1 and CDR2 from the germline V gene are LGHNA and YNFKEQ. The DNA of the CDR3 is TGTGCCAGCAGCCAAGAGGGACTACAAGAGACCCAGTACTTC. Translated: CASSQEGLQETQYF.

The chain joins TRBV24-1 to TRBJ1-5, with D perhaps TRBD1 (5 bases). Trimming removed 1 base from V and 1 base from J, with 7 bases in between. The CDR3 has 15 residues. Germline V gene data show CDR1 as KGHDR and CDR2 as SFDVKD. The CDR3 nucleotides read TGTGCCACCAGTGATTTCGACAGAAGCAATCAGCCCCAGCATTTT. The encoded protein is CATSDFDRSNQPQHF.

The chain carries TRBV7-6 and TRBJ2-4, with D perhaps given as TRBD1 or TRBD2 (5 bases each). This CDR3 has 13 residues. Germline V gene sequence: CDR1 SGHVS, CDR2 FNYEAQ. The V gene lost 5 bases and the J gene lost 13 bases, with 18 bases spanning the gap. CDR3 bases: TGTGCCAGCAGCATCTCCGGGACCGGGGCGCAGTACTTC. It yields the protein CASSISGTGAQYF.

The chain is built from TRBV11-2 and TRBJ2-5; TRBD2 agrees at 8 bases. From germline, CDR1 is SGHAT and CDR2 FQNNGV. The CDR3 runs 19 residues. The J segment lost 4 bases and the V segment lost 5 bases, leaving 21 bases of the junction unmatched. The CDR3 DNA sequence: TGTGCCAGCAGCGGACACATCGAGGTAGCGGCGGGAGGTAGAGAGACCCAGTACTTC. It yields the protein CASSGHIEVAAGGRETQYF.

The sample holds a few counts of this clonotype. The V call is TRBV15, the J call TRBJ1-2; maybe TRBD1 (5 bases). This CDR3 has 13 amino acids. The germline CDR1 and CDR2 sequences are LNHNV and YYDKDF (reference sequence). The V and J ends lost 5 bases and 8 bases respectively, with 15 bases between them. CDR3 residues: CATSPRQGEGYTF. DNA of the CDR3: TGTGCCACCAGCCCCCGCCAGGGCGAAGGCTACACCTTC.

The V and J genes are TRBV7-2 and TRBJ2-7; no clear D gene. The germline gives CDR1 SGHTA, CDR2 FQGNSA. The V gene lost 3 bases and the J gene lost 7 bases, with 13 bases spanning the gap. The length of the CDR3 is 13 residues. DNA of the CDR3: TGTGCCAGCAGCTTGGGCCCCTTGAGGGAGCAGTACTTC. Its translation: CASSLGPLREQYF.

CDR3 sequence: CASGFDGTRNSPLHF. The CDR3 nucleotides read TGTGCCAGCGGGTTTGACGGGACTCGAAATTCACCCCTCCACTTT. The V and J genes are TRBV6-5 and TRBJ1-6; D is possibly TRBD1 (5 bases). This CDR3 has 15 residues. The germline CDR1 and CDR2 sequences are MNHEY and SVGAGI. V was cut by 8 bases and J by 7 bases, with 18 bases left in between.

This clonotype was found a few times. The gene calls are TRBV12-3 or TRBV12-4 and TRBJ1-5; TRBD1 agrees at 7 bases. This CDR3 is 16 amino acids long. V shed 7 bases, J shed 4 bases, and the junction held 13 bases outside the gene matches. The CDR3 region is CASTPGRWDSNQPQHF. For the CDR3, the DNA is TGTGCCAGCACCCCTGGGAGATGGGACAGTAATCAGCCCCAGCATTTT.

CDR3 sequence (DNA): TGTGCCAGCAGTTTACTAGGGGGTAGCAATCAGCCCCAGCATTTT. Protein: CASSLLGGSNQPQHF. V and J are TRBV12-3 or TRBV12-4 and TRBJ1-5, with a tentative D call TRBD1 (6 bases). V lost 2 bases and J lost 0, with 8 bases in between. This CDR3 region has 15 residues.

This clonotype was recorded many times. The CDR3 nucleotides are TGCGCCAGCAGCTTAGTTAGCGGTTCCTCCTACAATGAGCAGTTCTTC. It translates to CASSLVSGSSYNEQFF. The chain recombines TRBV5-1 with TRBJ2-1, with a possible D match to TRBD2 (6 bases). Per the germline V gene, CDR1 is SGHRS and CDR2 is YFSETQ. This CDR3 spans 16 amino acids. V lost 2 bases to trimming and J lost 0 bases, with 12 bases between them.

Only a few counts were recorded for this clonotype. This chain uses TRBV7-2 with TRBJ2-4; no firm D call. CDR1 is SGHTA and CDR2 is FQGNSA in the germline V gene. The CDR3 covers 13 residues. V lost 5 bases, J lost 5 bases, and 10 bases lay in between. CDR3 coding DNA: TGTGCCAGCAGCCGCGGAAAAGAAAACATTCAGTACTTC. As protein: CASSRGKENIQYF.

The chain employs TRBV12-3 or TRBV12-4 and TRBJ2-7; D gene ambiguous. Deletions cut 3 bases from V and 6 bases from J, with 6 bases between. CDR3 size: 11 residues. In DNA form, the CDR3 reads TGTGCCAGCAGTTTTGGACCCGAGCAGTACTTC. Its protein is CASSFGPEQYF.